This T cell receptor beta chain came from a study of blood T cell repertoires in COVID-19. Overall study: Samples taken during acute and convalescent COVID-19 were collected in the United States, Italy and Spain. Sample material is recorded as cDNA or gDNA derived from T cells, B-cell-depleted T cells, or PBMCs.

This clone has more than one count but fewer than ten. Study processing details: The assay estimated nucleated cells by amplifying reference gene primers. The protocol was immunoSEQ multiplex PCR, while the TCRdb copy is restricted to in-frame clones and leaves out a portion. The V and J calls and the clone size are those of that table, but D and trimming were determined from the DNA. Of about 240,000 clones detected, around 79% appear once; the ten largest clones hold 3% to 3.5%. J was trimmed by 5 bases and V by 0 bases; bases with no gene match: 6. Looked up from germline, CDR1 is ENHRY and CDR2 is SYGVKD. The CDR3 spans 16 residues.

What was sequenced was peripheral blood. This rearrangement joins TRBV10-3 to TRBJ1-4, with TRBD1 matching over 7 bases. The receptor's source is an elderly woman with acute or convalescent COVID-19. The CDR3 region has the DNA TGTGCCATCAGTGAGTCGATTTCAGGGGGGAATGAAAAACTGTTTTTT. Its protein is CAISESISGGNEKLFF.